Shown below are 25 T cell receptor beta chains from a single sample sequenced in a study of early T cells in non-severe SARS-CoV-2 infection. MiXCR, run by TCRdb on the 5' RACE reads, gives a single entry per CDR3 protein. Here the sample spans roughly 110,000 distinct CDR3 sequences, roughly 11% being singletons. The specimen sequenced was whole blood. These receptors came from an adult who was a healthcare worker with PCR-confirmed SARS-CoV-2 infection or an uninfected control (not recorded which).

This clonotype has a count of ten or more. CDR3 amino acids: CASSPGTGYHEQYF. For the CDR3, the DNA is TGCGCCAGCAGCCCTGGGACAGGGTATCACGAGCAGTACTTC. This chain uses TRBV5-1 with TRBJ2-7; TRBD1 matches at 9 bases. CDR1 is SGHRS and CDR2 is YFSETQ in the germline V gene. J was trimmed by 5 bases and V by 4 bases; bases with no gene match: 7. The CDR3 runs to 14 residues.

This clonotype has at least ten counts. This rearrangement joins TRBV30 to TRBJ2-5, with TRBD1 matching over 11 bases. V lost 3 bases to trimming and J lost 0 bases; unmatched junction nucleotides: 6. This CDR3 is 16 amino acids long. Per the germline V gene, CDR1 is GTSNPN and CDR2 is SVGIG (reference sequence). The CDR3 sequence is CAWRRTGGPYQETQYF. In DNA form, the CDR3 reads TGTGCCTGGAGGCGGACAGGGGGCCCGTACCAAGAGACCCAGTACTTC. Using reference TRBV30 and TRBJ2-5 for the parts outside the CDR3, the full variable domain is SQTIHQWPATLVQPVGSPLSLECTVEGTSNPNLYWYRQAAGRGLQLLFYSVGIGQISSEVPQNLSASRPQDRQFILSSKKLLLSDSGFYLCAWRRTGGPYQETQYFGPGTRLLVL.

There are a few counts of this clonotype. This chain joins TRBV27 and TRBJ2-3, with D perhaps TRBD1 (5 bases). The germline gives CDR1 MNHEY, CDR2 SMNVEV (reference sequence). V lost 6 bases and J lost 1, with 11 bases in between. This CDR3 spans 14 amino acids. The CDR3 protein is CASRAEGGTDTQYF. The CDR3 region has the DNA TGTGCCAGCAGGGCGGAAGGGGGCACAGATACGCAGTATTTT.

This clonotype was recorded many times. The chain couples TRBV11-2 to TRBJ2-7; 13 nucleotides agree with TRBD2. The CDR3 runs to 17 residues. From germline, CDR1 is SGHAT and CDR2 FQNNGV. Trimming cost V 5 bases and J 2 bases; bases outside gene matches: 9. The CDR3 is CASSTGTSGRAPYEQYF. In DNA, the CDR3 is TGTGCCAGCAGCACCGGAACTAGCGGGAGGGCCCCCTACGAGCAGTACTTC. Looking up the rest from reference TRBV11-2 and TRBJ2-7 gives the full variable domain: EAGVAQSPRYKIIEKRQSVAFWCNPISGHATLYWYQQILGQGPKLLIQFQNNGVVDDSQLPKDRFSAERLKGVDSTLKIQPAKLEDSAVYLCASSTGTSGRAPYEQYFGPGTRLTVT.

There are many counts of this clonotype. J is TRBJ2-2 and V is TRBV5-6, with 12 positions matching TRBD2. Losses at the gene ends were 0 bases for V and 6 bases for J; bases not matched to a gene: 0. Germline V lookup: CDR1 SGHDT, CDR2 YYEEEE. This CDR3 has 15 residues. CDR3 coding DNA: TGTGCCAGCAGCTTGGGACTAGCGGGAGCCGGGGAGCTGTTTTTT. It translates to CASSLGLAGAGELFF.

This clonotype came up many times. This chain's CDR3 is CASSFGLADTDTQYF. CDR3 DNA: TGTGCCAGCAGCTTCGGTCTAGCGGACACAGATACGCAGTATTTT. V is TRBV5-4 and J is TRBJ2-3; 7 nucleotides agree with TRBD2. V dropped 2 bases and J dropped 2; count of bases not matched to a gene: 5. This CDR3 comprises 15 residues. Germline assignment: CDR1 SGHNT and CDR2 YYREEE (reference sequence).

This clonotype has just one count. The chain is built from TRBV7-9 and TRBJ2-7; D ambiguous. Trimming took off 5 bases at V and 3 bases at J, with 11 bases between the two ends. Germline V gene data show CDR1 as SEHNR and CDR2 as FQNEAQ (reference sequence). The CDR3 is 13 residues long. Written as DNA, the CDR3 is TGTGCCAGCAGCCCTCGAGATATCTACGAGCAGTACTTC. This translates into CASSPRDIYEQYF.

The CDR3 region has the DNA TGTGCCAGCAGCTCCTTAAGCGGGAGAGGTGCCGAGCAGTACTTC. This translates into CASSSLSGRGAEQYF. This chain connects TRBV7-8 to TRBJ2-7; 8 bases agree with TRBD2. The CDR3 length is 15 residues. The germline CDR1 and CDR2 sequences are SGHVS and FQNEAQ. The V gene end was trimmed by 4 bases and the J gene end by 6 bases; junction bases not matched to a gene: 11.

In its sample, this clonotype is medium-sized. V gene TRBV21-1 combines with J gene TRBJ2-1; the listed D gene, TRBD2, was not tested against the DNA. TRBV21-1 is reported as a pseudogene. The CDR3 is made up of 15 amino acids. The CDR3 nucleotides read TGTGCCAGCAGCAAAGCGCGTCTAGCGAAGGATGAGCAGTTCTTC. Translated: CASSKARLAKDEQFF.

This CDR3 is CASSLSGRFYNEQFF. The CDR3 DNA sequence: TGTGCCAGCAGCTTGAGCGGGCGCTTCTACAATGAGCAGTTCTTC. This rearrangement joins TRBV5-6 to TRBJ2-1, with D perhaps TRBD2 (6 bases). The CDR3 length is 15 residues. CDR1 is SGHDT and CDR2 is YYEEEE in the germline V gene. Trimming removed 1 base from V and 3 bases from J, with 11 bases in between.

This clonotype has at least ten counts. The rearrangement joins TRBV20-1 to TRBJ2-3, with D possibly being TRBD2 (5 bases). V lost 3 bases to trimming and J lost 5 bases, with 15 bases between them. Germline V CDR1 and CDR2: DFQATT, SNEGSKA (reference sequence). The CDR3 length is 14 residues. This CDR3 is CSASSAGIQDTQYF. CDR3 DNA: TGCAGTGCTAGTTCTGCCGGGATACAAGATACGCAGTATTTT.

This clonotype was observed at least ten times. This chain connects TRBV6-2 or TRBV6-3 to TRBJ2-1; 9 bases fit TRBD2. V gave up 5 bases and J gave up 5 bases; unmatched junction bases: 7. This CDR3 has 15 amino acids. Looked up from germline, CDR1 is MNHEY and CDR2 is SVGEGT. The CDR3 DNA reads TGTGCCAGCAGTCCTTGGACTAGCGTTGACAATGAGCAGTTCTTC. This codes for CASSPWTSVDNEQFF.

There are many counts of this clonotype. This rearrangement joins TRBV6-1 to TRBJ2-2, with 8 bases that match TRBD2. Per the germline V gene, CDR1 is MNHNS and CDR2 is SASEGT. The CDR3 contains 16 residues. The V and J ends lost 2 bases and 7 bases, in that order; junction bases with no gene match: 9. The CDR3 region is CASSEPGLASGGELFF. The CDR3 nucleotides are TGTGCCAGCAGTGAACCCGGACTAGCTTCTGGCGGGGAGCTGTTTTTT.

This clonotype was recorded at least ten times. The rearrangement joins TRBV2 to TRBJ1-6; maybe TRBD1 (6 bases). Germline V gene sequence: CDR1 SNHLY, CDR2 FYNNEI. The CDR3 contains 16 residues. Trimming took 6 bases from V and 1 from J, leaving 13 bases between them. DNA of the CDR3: TGTGCCAGCAGCGGGGCCACAGGGTCCTATAATTCACCCCTCCACTTT. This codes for CASSGATGSYNSPLHF.

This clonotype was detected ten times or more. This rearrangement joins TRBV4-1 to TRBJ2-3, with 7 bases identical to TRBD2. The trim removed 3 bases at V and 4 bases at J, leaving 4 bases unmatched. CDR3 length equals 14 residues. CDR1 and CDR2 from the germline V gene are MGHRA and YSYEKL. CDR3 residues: CASSQRLAPDTQYF. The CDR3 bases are TGCGCCAGCAGCCAGAGACTAGCCCCAGATACGCAGTATTTT.

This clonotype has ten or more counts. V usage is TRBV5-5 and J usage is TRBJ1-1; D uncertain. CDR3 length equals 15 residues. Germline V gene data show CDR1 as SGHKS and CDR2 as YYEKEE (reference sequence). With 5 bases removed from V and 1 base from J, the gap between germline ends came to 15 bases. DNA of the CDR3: TGTGCCAGCAGTTCCGGACCACAGAGGAACACTGAAGCTTTCTTT. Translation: CASSSGPQRNTEAFF.

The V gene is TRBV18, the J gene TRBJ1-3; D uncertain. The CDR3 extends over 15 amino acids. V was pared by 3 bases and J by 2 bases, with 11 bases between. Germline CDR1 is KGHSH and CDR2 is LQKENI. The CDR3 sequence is CASSPLDATGNTIYF. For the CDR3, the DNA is TGTGCCAGCTCACCTCTGGACGCTACTGGAAACACCATATATTTT.

The DNA for the CDR3 is TGTGCCAGCAGCGATGGACTAGCGGGAGACTCAGATACGCAGTATTTT. The encoded protein is CASSDGLAGDSDTQYF. J is TRBJ2-3 and V is TRBV9; TRBD2 agrees at 13 bases. CDR1 and CDR2 from the germline V gene are SGDLS and YYNGEE. The CDR3 sequence is 16 residues long. V gave up 3 bases and J gave up 4 bases; unmatched junction bases: 5.

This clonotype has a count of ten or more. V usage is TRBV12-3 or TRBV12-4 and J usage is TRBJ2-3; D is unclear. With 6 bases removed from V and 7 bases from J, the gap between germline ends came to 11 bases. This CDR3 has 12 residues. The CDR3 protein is CASSPTVNTQYF. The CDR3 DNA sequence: TGTGCCAGCAGCCCCACAGTGAATACGCAGTATTTT.

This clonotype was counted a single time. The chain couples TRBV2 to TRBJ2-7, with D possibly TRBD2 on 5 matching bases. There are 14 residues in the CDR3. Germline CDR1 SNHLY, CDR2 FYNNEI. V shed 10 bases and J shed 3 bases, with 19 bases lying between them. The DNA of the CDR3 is TGTGCCACCCTCTATGGGAGTGGGAACTACGAGCAGTACTTC. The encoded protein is CATLYGSGNYEQYF.

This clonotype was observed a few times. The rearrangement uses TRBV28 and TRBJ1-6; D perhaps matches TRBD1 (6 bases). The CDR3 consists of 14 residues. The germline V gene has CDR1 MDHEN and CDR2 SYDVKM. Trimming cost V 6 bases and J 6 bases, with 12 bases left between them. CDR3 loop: CASRMDSPNSPLHF. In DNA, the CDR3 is TGTGCCAGCAGGATGGACAGTCCTAATTCACCCCTCCACTTT.

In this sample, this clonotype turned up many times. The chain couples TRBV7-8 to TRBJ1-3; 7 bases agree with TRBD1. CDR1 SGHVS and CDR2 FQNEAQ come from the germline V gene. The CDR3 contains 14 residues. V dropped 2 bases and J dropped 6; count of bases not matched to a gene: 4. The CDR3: CASSLKDRPNTIYF. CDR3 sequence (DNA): TGTGCCAGCAGCTTAAAGGACAGGCCAAACACCATATATTTT.

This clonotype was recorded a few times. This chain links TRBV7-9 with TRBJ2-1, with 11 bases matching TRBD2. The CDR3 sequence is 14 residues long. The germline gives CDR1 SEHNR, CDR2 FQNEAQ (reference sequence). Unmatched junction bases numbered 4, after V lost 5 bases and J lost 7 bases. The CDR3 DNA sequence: TGTGCCAGCAGCAAGACTAGCGGGAAGAATGAGCAGTTCTTC. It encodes CASSKTSGKNEQFF.

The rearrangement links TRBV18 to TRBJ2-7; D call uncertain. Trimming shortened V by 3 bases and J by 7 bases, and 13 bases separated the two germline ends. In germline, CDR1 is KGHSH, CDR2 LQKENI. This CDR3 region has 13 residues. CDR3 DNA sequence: TGTGCCAGCTCACCTACGGGTTCGTGGGAGCAGTACTTC. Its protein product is CASSPTGSWEQYF.

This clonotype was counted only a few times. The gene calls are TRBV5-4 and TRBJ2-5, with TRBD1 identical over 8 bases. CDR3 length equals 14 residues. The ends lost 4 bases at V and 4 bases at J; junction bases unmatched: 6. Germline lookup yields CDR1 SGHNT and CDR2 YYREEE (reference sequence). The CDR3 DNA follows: TGTGCCAGCAGCCCGGAACAGGGGGGAGAGACCCAGTACTTC. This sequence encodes CASSPEQGGETQYF. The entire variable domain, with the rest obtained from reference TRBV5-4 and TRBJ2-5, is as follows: ETGVTQSPTHLIKTRGQQVTLRCSSQSGHNTVSWYQQALGQGPQFIFQYYREEENGRGNFPPRFSGLQFPNYSSELNVNALELDDSALYLCASSPEQGGETQYFGPGTRLLVL.